This record concerns one T cell receptor (beta chain) sequence. What it binds is unknown. These data belong to a study of graft-versus-host responses after intestinal transplantation. The wider study: All recipients were transplanted with multivisceral, liver-intestinal, or isolated intestinal grafts. Induction using anti-thymocyte globulin, followed by tacrolimus and steroids for around 3 years, was given to all recipients. Study-level results: Declines in HvG clones occurring early post-transplant were associated with peak circulating GvH clone levels. Recipient marrow harbored GvH clones, some of which surfaced first in ileum or blood.

The CDR3 has 17 amino acids. Germline lookup yields CDR1 KGHSH and CDR2 LQKENI. Trimming at V came to 0 bases and at J to 3 bases, leaving 8 bases not matched to a gene. Data came from immunoSEQ multiplex PCR; TCRdb stores just in-frame clones and leaves some out. The sample contains more than 95,000 clones, 93% of which appear only once. The chain employs TRBV18 and TRBJ2-5; 9 bases agree with TRBD1. The specimen comprised unstimulated CD8+ T cells sorted from spleen or lymph node cells, sampled before intestinal transplant. This TCR was recovered from a human donor who received an intestinal transplant. In DNA form, the CDR3 reads TGTGCCAGCTCACCACCTCCGGGACAGGGAGGAGAAGAGACCCAGTACTTC. As protein: CASSPPPGQGGEETQYF.